The clone carrying this T cell receptor beta chain was counted between two and nine times. Its antigen is as yet unknown. Included in the TCR beta cDNA libraries were unique molecular identifiers. Some 500,000 cDNA molecules were recovered from an input of about 0.95 to 11 million T cells. TCRdb reprocessed the PCR reads via MiXCR and lists one record per CDR3 protein. The data hold about half a million distinct CDR3 sequences, with approximately 31% observed a single time. Germline CDR1 is SGHRS and CDR2 is YFSETQ. The V segment lost 2 bases and the J segment 5 bases; nucleotides outside the gene matches: 8. The CDR3 consists of 17 residues. These data come from a study of post-analysis software for immune sequencing data. Study-level information: Recorded disease courses covered relapsing-remitting, secondary progressive and progressive-relapsing multiple sclerosis. Some patients had no subtype annotation.

Study-wide findings and caveats: Among a handful of TRBV segments more frequent in patients than controls were TRBV5-6, TRBV5-1 and TRBV20-1. By F measure, samples from a shared preparation batch strongly co-clustered. Normalized Chao1 diversity in multiple sclerosis patients fell significantly below that of controls.

This chain joins TRBV5-1 and TRBJ2-5; 14 bases align to TRBD2. The receptor was isolated from a girl between 2 and 17 years old with multiple sclerosis. Sequencing was carried out using blood. The CDR3 bases are TGCGCCAGCAGCTTTGGGACTAGCGGGGGCCTTACTGAGACCCAGTACTTC. Translated, it gives CASSFGTSGGLTETQYF.